One T cell receptor beta chain is described in this entry. Profiling relied on immunoSEQ multiplex PCR, and the TCRdb table lists in-frame clones only, not all of them. The data hold about 220,000 clones, with roughly 84% observed a single time. This CDR3 has 15 amino acids. Germline V lookup: CDR1 SEHNR, CDR2 FQNEAQ (reference sequence). V was trimmed by 1 base and J by 0 bases, leaving 9 bases between them. The data are from a study of blood T cell repertoires in COVID-19. The origin of this receptor is a woman aged 80 or over with acute or convalescent COVID-19. The gene calls are TRBV7-9 and TRBJ1-1, with D perhaps TRBD1 (5 bases). The sequenced material came from peripheral blood. The CDR3 region has the DNA TGTGCCAGCAGCTTAGGGACACTTATGAACACTGAAGCTTTCTTT. This encodes CASSLGTLMNTEAFF.